This passage covers 6 T cell receptor beta chains from one sample sequenced in a study of OX40 agonist ivuxolimab in advanced cancers. The method was immunoSEQ multiplex PCR; TCRdb's version includes in-frame clones alone and lacks a portion of them. The profile shows some 74,000 clones, 70% to 90% of them singletons. Sequencing was performed on CD4+ or CD8+ T cells sorted from blood, taken in a trial of the OX40 agonist ivuxolimab. These receptors originate from an adult with an advanced solid tumor such as melanoma, head and neck, liver or kidney cancer.

This chain connects TRBV12-5 to TRBJ2-1; TRBD2 aligns across 14 bases. J lost 8 bases, V lost 1 base, and 7 bases had no gene match. In germline, CDR1 is LGHNT, CDR2 FRNRAP. The CDR3 spans 17 residues. The CDR3 sequence is CASGLGGTSGRVDEQFF. In DNA form, the CDR3 reads TGTGCTAGTGGTTTGGGAGGGACTAGCGGGAGAGTAGATGAGCAGTTCTTC.

The chain is built from TRBV29-1 and TRBJ2-1; 8 bases agree with TRBD2. The CDR3 covers 15 residues. V was clipped by 7 bases and J by 2 bases; unmatched bases: 10. The V gene's germline CDR1 is SQVTM and CDR2 ANQGSEA. CDR3 sequence reads: CSGRAGGSTYNEQFF. The CDR3 region has the DNA TGCAGCGGGCGCGCGGGAGGTAGTACCTACAATGAGCAGTTCTTC.

The J gene is TRBJ2-1, the V gene TRBV5-1; no firm D call. Germline-derived CDR1 and CDR2 are SGHRS and YFSETQ. There are 13 residues in the CDR3. Deletions cut 0 bases from V and 9 bases from J, with 10 bases between. CDR3 coding DNA: TGCGCCAGCAGCTTGGCCGTCAGTCCTGAGCAGTTCTTC. Translated: CASSLAVSPEQFF. The full variable domain, in which reference TRBV5-1 and TRBJ2-1 provide the parts outside the CDR3, is KAGVTQTPRYLIKTRGQQVTLSCSPISGHRSVSWYQQTPGQGLQFLFEYFSETQRNKGNFPGRFSGRQFSNSRSEMNVSTLELGDSALYLCASSLAVSPEQFFGPGTRLTVL.

V usage is TRBV27 and J usage is TRBJ2-4; TRBD1 agrees at 7 bases. Germline trimming cut 8 bases from V and 8 bases from J; bases unmatched to any gene: 0. The CDR3 consists of 10 residues. Germline V gene lookup returns CDR1 MNHEY and CDR2 SMNVEV (reference sequence). The CDR3 loop is CASGQDIQYF. The CDR3 nucleotides are TGTGCCAGCGGACAGGACATTCAGTACTTC.

This clone was counted once. J is TRBJ2-7 and V is TRBV19, with D possibly TRBD1 on 7 matching bases. The CDR3 is made up of 15 amino acids. Deletions cut 1 base from V and 3 bases from J, with 13 bases between. Germline CDR1 is LNHDA and CDR2 is SQIVND (reference sequence). CDR3 DNA: TGTGCCAGTAGTATAGGCGGGACAGCAGGCTACGAGCAGTACTTC. Its translation: CASSIGGTAGYEQYF. Looking up the rest from reference TRBV19 and TRBJ2-7 gives the full variable domain: DGGITQSPKYLFRKEGQNVTLSCEQNLNHDAMYWYRQDPGQGLRLIYYSQIVNDFQKGDIAEGYSVSREKKESFPLTVTSAQKNPTAFYLCASSIGGTAGYEQYFGPGTRLTVT.

The chain carries TRBV6-5 and TRBJ2-4; TRBD1 matches at 8 bases. This CDR3 region has 16 residues. The J segment lost 0 bases and the V segment lost 2 bases, leaving 3 bases of the junction unmatched. Germline-derived CDR1 and CDR2 are MNHEY and SVGAGI. CDR3: CASSYGQGLAKNIQYF. The CDR3 DNA follows: TGTGCCAGCAGTTACGGACAGGGCCTAGCCAAAAACATTCAGTACTTC.